This T cell receptor (beta chain) was sequenced during a study of glioma-infiltrating T cells after dendritic cell vaccination. Here immunoSEQ multiplex PCR was the method, and the copy in TCRdb shows in-frame clones only, minus some. The profile covers 55,000 to 75,000 clones, with approximately 80% appearing a single time and around 14% taken by the ten largest. CDR1 is SNHLY, CDR2 FYNNEI, per germline. V was pared by 9 bases and J by 2 bases, with 10 bases of the junction left unmatched. This CDR3 comprises 14 residues. Documented time point: after dendritic cell vaccination, including at tumor progression/relapse.

The clonotype originates from a human donor with glioblastoma. Material: blood, obtained after dendritic cell vaccination. This sequence joins TRBV2 and TRBJ2-7, with 7 bases aligning to TRBD2. CDR3 DNA sequence: TGTGCCAGTCGGCCTAGCGGTTCCCCCTACGAGCAGTACTTC. Translation gives CASRPSGSPYEQYF.